The 10 T cell receptor beta chains below all came from one sample that was sequenced in a study of OX40 agonist ivuxolimab in advanced cancers. The assay was immunoSEQ multiplex PCR, and TCRdb's table has in-frame clones only and misses some. The table lists roughly 23,000 clones, over 75% of them singletons. Sequenced material: CD4+ or CD8+ T cells sorted from blood, taken in a trial of the OX40 agonist ivuxolimab. These receptors all stem from an adult with an advanced solid tumor such as melanoma, head and neck, liver or kidney cancer.

DNA for the CDR3: TGTGCCAGCAGGGGTAGGCAAGGCTACACCTTC. It codes for CASRGRQGYTF. This chain connects TRBV9 to TRBJ1-2; D unclear. The CDR3 has 11 amino acids. Per germline, CDR1 SGDLS and CDR2 YYNGEE. V was trimmed by 5 bases and J by 8 bases, leaving 10 bases between them.

This clone was found once. V usage is TRBV29-1 and J usage is TRBJ1-1, with D perhaps TRBD1 (5 bases). CDR1 SQVTM and CDR2 ANQGSEA come from the germline V gene. There are 12 residues in the CDR3. V was clipped by 4 bases and J by 7 bases, with 13 bases between them. The CDR3 nucleotides read TGCAGCGTTGTGTGGGGCACCGGTGAAGCTTTCTTT. This translates into CSVVWGTGEAFF.

The gene calls are TRBV5-5 and TRBJ1-4, with no clear D. This CDR3 region has 16 residues. Trimming pared 1 base from V and 0 bases from J, leaving 10 bases between. Germline values: CDR1 SGHKS, CDR2 YYEKEE (reference sequence). The CDR3 DNA sequence: TGTGCCAGCAGCTTGTGGGTTGGGGCAACTAATGAAAAACTGTTTTTT. Protein: CASSLWVGATNEKLFF.

This chain connects TRBV6-5 to TRBJ2-7; D gene ambiguous. Trimming removed 2 bases at V and 4 bases at J, with 12 bases between. The CDR3 has 14 residues. CDR1 is MNHEY, CDR2 SVGAGI, per germline. DNA of the CDR3: TGTGCCAGCAGTTACGATTGGGATCTATACGAGCAGTACTTC. This sequence encodes CASSYDWDLYEQYF.

This clone was seen only a few times. This chain joins TRBV2 and TRBJ2-7; 7 bases map to TRBD1. With V trimmed by 6 bases and J by 5 bases, 10 bases remained unmatched. Germline CDR1 reads SNHLY; CDR2 reads FYNNEI. The length of the CDR3 is 14 residues. The CDR3 sequence: CASRYAGQENEQYF. In nucleotides, the CDR3 is TGTGCCAGCAGATATGCAGGACAGGAGAACGAGCAGTACTTC.

A few counts support this clone. The chain uses TRBV7-6 and TRBJ2-3; tentative D call: TRBD1 (5 bases). Germline V gene lookup returns CDR1 SGHVS and CDR2 FNYEAQ. This CDR3 has 15 residues. The V and J ends lost 4 bases and 5 bases respectively, with 16 bases between them. CDR3 nucleotides: TGTGCCAGCAGCTCCGATCCGGCAACAGGAGATACGCAGTATTTT. Protein: CASSSDPATGDTQYF. The full variable domain, rest sourced from reference TRBV7-6 and TRBJ2-3, is GAGVSQSPRYKVTKRGQDVALRCDPISGHVSLYWYRQALGQGPEFLTYFNYEAQQDKSGLPNDRFSAERPEGSISTLTIQRTEQRDSAMYRCASSSDPATGDTQYFGPGTRLTVL.

This clone was picked up one time. The J gene is TRBJ2-5, the V gene TRBV11-2, with D uncertain. This CDR3 contains 13 residues. V lost 0 bases to trimming and J lost 3 bases, with 5 bases between them. Germline-derived CDR1 and CDR2 are SGHAT and FQNNGV. CDR3 coding DNA: TGTGCCAGCAGCTTAGATGGGGAAGAGACCCAGTACTTC. Translating gives CASSLDGEETQYF.

The J gene is TRBJ2-7, the V gene TRBV7-2; D is undetermined. Trimming removed 1 base at V and 6 bases at J, with 4 bases between. Germline lookup yields CDR1 SGHTA and CDR2 FQGNSA. The CDR3 runs 11 residues. The CDR3 DNA reads as TGTGCCAGCAGCTTAGGAGTCGAGCAGTACTTC. Its protein product is CASSLGVEQYF. Complete variable domain (other parts from reference TRBV7-2 and TRBJ2-7): GAGVSQSPSNKVTEKGKDVELRCDPISGHTALYWYRQSLGQGLEFLIYFQGNSAPDKSGLPSDRFSAERTGGSVSTLTIQRTQQEDSAVYLCASSLGVEQYFGPGTRLTVT.

This rearrangement joins TRBV5-6 to TRBJ1-1, with no clear D. Germline V gene lookup returns CDR1 SGHDT and CDR2 YYEEEE. Trimming pared 3 bases from V and 4 bases from J, leaving 10 bases between. This CDR3 region has 13 residues. This CDR3 is CASSSGLLTEAFF. The CDR3 DNA reads TGTGCCAGCAGCTCCGGGTTGCTCACTGAAGCTTTCTTT. The variable domain in full, completed from reference TRBV5-6 and TRBJ1-1, reads DAGVTQSPTHLIKTRGQQVTLRCSPKSGHDTVSWYQQALGQGPQFIFQYYEEEERQRGNFPDRFSGHQFPNYSSELNVNALLLGDSALYLCASSSGLLTEAFFGQGTRLTVV.

J is TRBJ1-1 and V is TRBV25-1, with TRBD1 as a possible D gene (6 bases). Germline lookup yields CDR1 MGHDK and CDR2 SYGVNS. V was cut by 5 bases and J by 5 bases, with 9 bases left in between. This CDR3 has 12 amino acids. The CDR3 DNA sequence: TGTGCCAGCAGTAGTCAGGGGACTGAAGCTTTCTTT. Protein: CASSSQGTEAFF. The full variable domain, its missing parts supplied by reference TRBV25-1 and TRBJ1-1, is EADIYQTPRYLVIGTGKKITLECSQTMGHDKMYWYQQDPGMELHLIHYSYGVNSTEKGDLSSESTVSRIRTEHFPLTLESARPSHTSQYLCASSSQGTEAFFGQGTRLTVV.